The 26 T cell receptor beta chains reported below all come from one sample, sequenced in a study of blood T cell repertoires in COVID-19. The data were produced by immunoSEQ multiplex PCR, yet TCRdb's version contains in-frame clones alone and is incomplete. The table shows around 500,000 clones, with roughly 88% occurring only once. The sequenced sample was PBMCs or T cells enriched from blood (not recorded which). The origin of the receptors is a woman aged 40 to 50 who had recovered from COVID-19.

This sequence joins TRBV10-2 and TRBJ2-1; no clear D. V dropped 0 bases and J dropped 0 bases, with 9 bases sitting between them. The CDR3 runs 16 residues. Germline values: CDR1 WSHSY, CDR2 SAAADI. CDR3 protein: CASSESADSSYNEQFF. Here the CDR3 DNA reads TGCGCCAGCAGTGAGTCTGCGGATAGCTCCTACAATGAGCAGTTCTTC.

This CDR3 is CASSFSGRAWGSSYEQYF. DNA of the CDR3: TGTGCCAGCAGCTTTAGCGGGAGAGCGTGGGGGAGCTCCTACGAGCAGTACTTC. The chain combines TRBV11-2 with TRBJ2-7, with 9 nucleotides matching TRBD2. Germline CDR1 and CDR2: SGHAT and FQNNGV. CDR3 length equals 18 residues. J lost 0 bases, V lost 3 bases, and 12 bases had no gene match.

In its sample, this clone was seen once. The CDR3 nucleotides are TGTGCCAGCAGCCCCGCGCGGGGACAGGGGAATGGTGAAGCTTTCTTT. Its protein is CASSPARGQGNGEAFF. The V call is TRBV7-8, the J call TRBJ1-1; 10 bases map to TRBD1. The CDR3 is made up of 16 amino acids. Trimming cost V 5 bases and J 7 bases; bases outside gene matches: 13. CDR1 and CDR2 (germline): SGHVS, FQNEAQ.

The CDR3 reads CASSEGTAFLEQYF. The CDR3 DNA sequence: TGTGCCAGCAGTGAGGGGACAGCCTTTCTCGAGCAGTACTTC. The chain has TRBV6-6 and TRBJ2-7; 7 bases align to TRBD1. Germline CDR1 MNHNY, CDR2 SVGAGI (reference sequence). CDR3 length equals 14 residues. V was pared by 5 bases and J by 6 bases, with 10 bases of the junction left unmatched.

CDR3 sequence reads: CASSLVAEDGYTF. CDR3 coding DNA: TGCGCCAGCAGCTTGGTGGCCGAGGATGGCTACACCTTC. The chain is built from TRBV5-1 and TRBJ1-2; D remains unclear. CDR1 SGHRS and CDR2 YFSETQ come from the germline V gene. CDR3 size: 13 residues. V was cut by 0 bases and J by 6 bases, with 9 bases left in between.

This chain uses TRBV5-4 with TRBJ2-2, with TRBD1 identical over 7 bases. Germline CDR1 is SGHNT and CDR2 is YYREEE (reference sequence). The CDR3 sequence is 15 residues long. After removal of 4 bases from V and 3 bases from J, the junction contained 6 bases not matched to a gene. The CDR3: CASSARQGHTGELFF. The CDR3 bases are TGTGCCAGCAGCGCCCGACAGGGCCACACCGGGGAGCTGTTTTTT.

The chain is built from TRBV12-5 and TRBJ1-1; D ambiguous. Germline V gene data show CDR1 as LGHNT and CDR2 as FRNRAP. CDR3 length: 13 residues. Trimming stripped 3 bases from V and 2 bases from J, with 7 bases between. CDR3 nucleotides: TGTGCTAGTGGTTTCCGGACTAACACTGAAGCTTTCTTT. It encodes CASGFRTNTEAFF.

The V call is TRBV11-2, the J call TRBJ1-3; possibly TRBD1 for D (5 bases). Germline values: CDR1 SGHAT, CDR2 FQNNGV. The CDR3 has 15 amino acids. Trimming stripped 1 base from V and 7 bases from J, with 14 bases between. This chain's CDR3 is CASSLVGASGNTIYF. DNA of the CDR3: TGTGCCAGCAGCTTAGTTGGGGCTTCCGGGAACACCATATATTTT.

The J gene is TRBJ2-5, the V gene TRBV14; 7 nucleotides align to TRBD2. J gave up 1 base and V 1 base, and 3 bases lay outside the gene matches. The germline V gene has CDR1 SGHDN and CDR2 FVKESK. The CDR3 sequence is 15 residues long. The chain's CDR3 is CASSQGLAVQETQYF. The CDR3 nucleotides are TGTGCCAGCAGCCAAGGACTAGCTGTCCAAGAGACCCAGTACTTC.

CDR3 coding DNA: TGCGCCAGCAGCCGCGGGACGAGAGCGGAGTACGAGCAGTACTTC. Translation: CASSRGTRAEYEQYF. The rearrangement joins TRBV5-1 to TRBJ2-7; tentatively, D is TRBD2 (6 bases). Trimming left V 4 bases short and J 4 bases short, with 18 bases between. Per germline, CDR1 SGHRS and CDR2 YFSETQ. The CDR3 totals 15 residues.

The rearrangement joins TRBV7-9 to TRBJ1-2; 7 nucleotides align to TRBD1. The V and J ends lost 7 bases and 3 bases, in that order; junction bases with no gene match: 2. The germline CDR1 and CDR2 sequences are SEHNR and FQNEAQ (reference sequence). CDR3 size: 12 residues. CDR3 residues: CASNRGDYGYTF. CDR3 in DNA: TGTGCCAGCAACAGGGGCGACTATGGCTACACCTTC.

The CDR3, as DNA: TGTGCCAGCAGCCCCGTGCGAGAGATGGATACGCAGTATTTT. The encoded protein is CASSPVREMDTQYF. This chain links TRBV7-8 with TRBJ2-3; D unresolved. The germline V gene has CDR1 SGHVS and CDR2 FQNEAQ. Trimming cost V 5 bases and J 6 bases, with 15 bases left between them. This CDR3 is 14 amino acids long.

This rearrangement joins TRBV3-1 (or the pseudogene TRBV3-2) to TRBJ2-7, with 8 bases aligning to TRBD2. V lost 1 base, J lost 4 bases, and 6 bases stayed unmatched. The CDR3 sequence is 15 residues long. Germline V CDR1 and CDR2: LGHDT, YNNKEL (reference sequence). For the CDR3, the DNA is TGTGCCAGCAGCCAAGGTTACGGGAGGGCGTACGAGCAGTACTTC. Translation gives CASSQGYGRAYEQYF.

The chain has TRBV18 and TRBJ2-7; the match to TRBD1 covers 8 bases. Germline values: CDR1 KGHSH, CDR2 LQKENI. The J segment lost 0 bases and the V segment lost 3 bases, leaving 7 bases of the junction unmatched. The CDR3 consists of 16 residues. The CDR3, as DNA: TGTGCCAGCTCACCTGGACAGGGTCGGAGCTCCTACGAGCAGTACTTC. It yields the protein CASSPGQGRSSYEQYF.

The genes are TRBV5-1 and TRBJ1-6; no clear D. Germline CDR1 SGHRS, CDR2 YFSETQ. V was pared by 0 bases and J by 8 bases, with 3 bases between. There are 12 residues in the CDR3. The CDR3 protein is CASSLGDSPLHF. The CDR3 DNA sequence: TGCGCCAGCAGCTTGGGAGATTCACCCCTCCACTTT.

The rearrangement joins TRBV10-2 to TRBJ2-3, with 9 nucleotides matching TRBD2. The CDR3 length is 16 residues. Germline-derived CDR1 and CDR2 are WSHSY and SAAADI. V lost 2 bases to trimming and J lost 0 bases; unmatched junction nucleotides: 3. Written as DNA, the CDR3 is TGCGCCAGCAGTGAGGGGCTAGCGGGGAGCACAGATACGCAGTATTTT. This codes for CASSEGLAGSTDTQYF.

This clone appeared a single time. This chain uses TRBV7-9 with TRBJ2-6, with D unclear. CDR3 length: 8 residues. The germline V gene encodes CDR1 SEHNR and CDR2 FQNEAQ (reference sequence). V lost 11 bases to trimming and J lost 13 bases, with 6 bases between them. The CDR3 coding sequence is TGTGCCGCGGAGGTCCTGACTTTC. It translates to CAAEVLTF.

This chain joins TRBV7-8 and TRBJ2-7, with D possibly being TRBD1 (6 bases). The length of the CDR3 is 13 residues. Germline CDR1 reads SGHVS; CDR2 reads FQNEAQ. Trimming shortened V by 3 bases and J by 6 bases, and 12 bases separated the two germline ends. This CDR3 is CASSFHRAGEQYF. The CDR3 DNA sequence: TGTGCCAGCAGCTTCCACAGGGCTGGCGAGCAGTACTTC.

The chain has TRBV3-1 (or the pseudogene TRBV3-2) and TRBJ2-1; 9 nucleotides match TRBD2. V shed 4 bases and J 0 bases; nucleotides not matched to a gene: 7. The CDR3 is 17 residues long. Germline V gene sequence: CDR1 LGHDT, CDR2 YNNKEL (reference sequence). As DNA, the CDR3 is TGTGCCAGCAGCCCTTATTCTAGCGGGAACTCCTACAATGAGCAGTTCTTC. It yields the protein CASSPYSSGNSYNEQFF.

The V and J genes are TRBV18 and TRBJ2-7; possibly TRBD2 for D (5 bases). The V gene lost 2 bases and the J gene lost 6 bases, with 14 bases spanning the gap. The germline V gene encodes CDR1 KGHSH and CDR2 LQKENI. The CDR3 totals 14 residues. CDR3 sequence reads: CASSPVSTEGEQYF. The CDR3 DNA reads TGTGCCAGCTCACCAGTATCAACAGAGGGCGAGCAGTACTTC.

This clone is a singleton in its sample. The chain recombines TRBV30 with TRBJ1-1, with 7 bases lining up with TRBD1. CDR3 length equals 14 residues. In germline, CDR1 is GTSNPN, CDR2 SVGIG (reference sequence). Trimming removed 6 bases from V and 1 base from J; junction bases left unmatched: 8. CDR3 DNA sequence: TGTGCCTGTGGACAGGCGAGCAGGAACACTGAAGCTTTCTTT. Protein sequence: CACGQASRNTEAFF.

This chain connects TRBV6-5 to TRBJ1-6; the D is unclear. The CDR3 totals 14 residues. CDR1 is MNHEY and CDR2 is SVGAGI in the germline V gene. With 4 bases removed from V and 2 bases from J, the gap between germline ends came to 6 bases. The CDR3 protein is CASSSNTYNSPLHF. In DNA, the CDR3 is TGTGCCAGCAGTTCCAACACCTATAATTCACCCCTCCACTTT.

V and J are TRBV27 and TRBJ2-2; 11 nucleotides align to TRBD2. The germline CDR1 and CDR2 sequences are MNHEY and SMNVEV (reference sequence). The CDR3 runs 17 residues. Trimming took 4 bases from V and 5 from J; bases not matched to a gene: 9. For the CDR3, the DNA is TGTGCCAGCAGTTCCATCCTAGCGGGAGGTAATACCGGGGAGCTGTTTTTT. Its translation: CASSSILAGGNTGELFF.

The chain combines TRBV4-2 with TRBJ1-2, with a possible D match to TRBD1 (5 bases). Germline CDR1 and CDR2: LGHNA and YNFKEQ. The V end was cut by 0 bases, the J end by 3 bases, with 11 bases between. This CDR3 region has 15 residues. CDR3 in amino acids: CASSQDRQGYYGYTF. The CDR3, as DNA: TGTGCCAGCAGCCAAGATAGGCAGGGATACTATGGCTACACCTTC.

Details on this clone: This same CDR3 is encoded by further DNA sequences in the sample. The V gene is TRBV7-9, the J gene TRBJ1-1, with D tentatively TRBD1 (5 bases). Trimming left V 2 bases short and J 3 bases short, with 10 bases between. CDR3 size: 14 residues. Germline V gene data show CDR1 as SEHNR and CDR2 as FQNEAQ (reference sequence). The CDR3 reads CASSLLGRDTEAFF. For the CDR3, the DNA is TGTGCCAGCAGCTTACTGGGGCGAGACACTGAAGCTTTCTTT.

The chain couples TRBV24-1 to TRBJ1-2; D possibly corresponds to TRBD1 (5 bases). In germline, CDR1 is KGHDR, CDR2 SFDVKD. V was clipped by 3 bases and J by 4 bases, with 17 bases between them. This CDR3 comprises 16 residues. The DNA of the CDR3 is TGTGCCACCAGTGATCCACGACCAGGGATAGGCTATGGCTACACCTTC. Its translation: CATSDPRPGIGYGYTF.